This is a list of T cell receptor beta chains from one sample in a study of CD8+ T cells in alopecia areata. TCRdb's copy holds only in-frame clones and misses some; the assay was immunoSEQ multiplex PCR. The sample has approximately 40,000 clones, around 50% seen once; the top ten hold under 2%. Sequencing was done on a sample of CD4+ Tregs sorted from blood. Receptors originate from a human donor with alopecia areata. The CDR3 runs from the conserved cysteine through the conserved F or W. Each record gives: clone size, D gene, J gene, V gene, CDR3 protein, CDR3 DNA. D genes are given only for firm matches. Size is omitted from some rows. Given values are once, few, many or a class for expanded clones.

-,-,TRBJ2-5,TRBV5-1,CASSPNEGRVETQYF,TGCGCCAGCAGCCCGAACGAGGGACGGGTCGAGACCCAGTACTTC
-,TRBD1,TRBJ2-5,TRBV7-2,CASSPRKDRGQETQYF,TGTGCCAGCAGCCCCCGGAAGGACAGGGGGCAAGAGACCCAGTACTTC
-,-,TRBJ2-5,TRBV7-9,CASSLGTGKTQYF,TGTGCCAGCAGCCTGGGGACCGGGAAGACCCAGTACTTC
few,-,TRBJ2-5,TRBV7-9,CASSLWGEETQYF,TGTGCCAGCAGCTTATGGGGGGAAGAGACCCAGTACTTC
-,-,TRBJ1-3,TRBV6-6,CASSFAGDLSGNTIYF,TGTGCCAGCAGTTTTGCAGGGGACCTCTCTGGAAACACCATATATTTT
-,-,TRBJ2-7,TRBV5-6,CASSLGPSDSYEQYF,TGTGCCAGCAGCTTGGGACCCTCGGATTCCTACGAGCAGTACTTC
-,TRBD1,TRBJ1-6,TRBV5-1,CASSPTLDRAVNSPLHF,TGCGCCAGCAGCCCGACACTGGACAGGGCAGTAAATTCACCCCTCCACTTT
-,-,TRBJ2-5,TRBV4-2,CASSQVVGAGRETQYF,TGTGCCAGCAGCCAAGTGGTTGGGGCGGGGCGAGAGACCCAGTACTTC
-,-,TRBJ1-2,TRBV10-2,CASSSGIGYTF,TGCGCCAGCAGTTCAGGGATCGGCTACACCTTC
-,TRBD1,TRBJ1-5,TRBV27,CASSSGGAVNQPQHF,TGTGCCAGCAGTTCAGGGGGCGCGGTCAATCAGCCCCAGCATTTT
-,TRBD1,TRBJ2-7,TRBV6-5,CASSYRQGYEQYF,TGTGCCAGCAGTTACAGACAGGGGTACGAGCAGTACTTC
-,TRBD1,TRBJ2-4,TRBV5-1,CASSLDRAERDIQYF,TGCGCCAGCAGTTTGGACAGGGCGGAACGGGACATTCAGTACTTC
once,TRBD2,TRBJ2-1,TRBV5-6,CASSFRTSTYNEQFF,TGTGCCAGCAGCTTCAGGACTAGCACCTACAATGAGCAGTTCTTC
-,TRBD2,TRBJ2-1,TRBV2,CASSDTGGTNEQFF,TGTGCCAGCAGTGATACGGGAGGCACTAATGAGCAGTTCTTC
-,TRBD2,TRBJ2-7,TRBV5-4,CASSLDPLAGEQYF,TGTGCCAGCAGCTTGGATCCACTAGCGGGGGAGCAGTACTTC
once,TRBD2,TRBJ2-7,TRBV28,CASSPPGAGVNEQYF,TGTGCCAGCAGTCCCCCAGGAGCGGGAGTTAACGAGCAGTACTTC
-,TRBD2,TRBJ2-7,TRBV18,CASSSGLAGVSYEQYF,TGTGCCAGCTCTTCGGGACTAGCGGGGGTCTCCTACGAGCAGTACTTC
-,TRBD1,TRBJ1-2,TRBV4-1,CASRGQGRGYTF,TGCGCCAGCCGTGGACAGGGCCGAGGCTACACCTTC
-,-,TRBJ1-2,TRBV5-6,CASSPMELPNYGYTF,TGTGCCAGCAGCCCGATGGAGCTCCCCAACTATGGCTACACCTTC
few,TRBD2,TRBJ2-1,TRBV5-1,CASSFGTSGLSYNEQFF,TGCGCCAGCAGCTTTGGGACTAGCGGCCTCTCCTACAATGAGCAGTTCTTC
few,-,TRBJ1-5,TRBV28,CASSYGGRAYQPQHF,TGTGCCAGCAGCTATGGGGGCAGGGCCTATCAGCCCCAGCATTTT
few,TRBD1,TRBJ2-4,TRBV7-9,CASSREGQGKNIQYF,TGTGCCAGCAGCCGAGAGGGACAGGGCAAAAACATTCAGTACTTC
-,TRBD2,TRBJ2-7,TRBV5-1,CASAPGGPLHEQYF,TGCGCCAGCGCCCCGGGGGGACCCCTCCACGAGCAGTACTTC
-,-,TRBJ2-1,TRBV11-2,CASTPSQWGSSQFF,TGTGCCAGCACTCCATCCCAATGGGGCTCATCGCAGTTCTTC